This TCR beta chain was identified in a study of T cell responses to AZD1222 COVID-19 vaccine. Overall study findings and caveats: Repertoires were collected only later (after the peak T cell response had occurred).

Researchers grouped second doses given at about 4 or about 12 weeks into one pool. Notes on this clone: Its target is unknown.

Data came from immunoSEQ multiplex PCR; TCRdb stores just in-frame clones and leaves some out. The table includes some 130,000 clones, over 75% detected once. In germline, CDR1 is ENHRY, CDR2 SYGVKD. Trimming cost V 6 bases and J 0 bases, with 11 bases left between them. The CDR3 loop spans 14 amino acids. The material sequenced was peripheral blood, taken 28 days after the second AZD1222 dose. The chain recombines TRBV10-3 with TRBJ1-1; D gene unclear. The receptor's source is an adult who received the AZD1222 COVID-19 vaccine. The CDR3 bases are TGTGCCATCAGGACGGGAGGGATGAACACTGAAGCTTTCTTT. Translation gives CAIRTGGMNTEAFF.